Below, 2 T cell receptor beta chains from the same sample are listed, as sequenced in a study of cytomegalovirus exposure and HLA in healthy donors. Libraries were prepared by immunoSEQ multiplex PCR; TCRdb keeps only in-frame clonotypes and omits some of them. The table has roughly 150,000 clones, less than 90% seen once. Sequencing used PBMCs. The source is a woman younger than 45 in good health and CMV-seronegative.

Here the CDR3 reads CASSLGDRGPLTGNTIYF. CDR3 DNA sequence: TGCGCCAGCAGCTTGGGGGATCGAGGGCCTCTAACCGGAAACACCATATATTTT. J is TRBJ1-3 and V is TRBV5-1, with no clear D. Germline CDR1 SGHRS, CDR2 YFSETQ. The CDR3 spans 18 residues. The V and J ends lost 0 bases and 4 bases respectively, with 20 bases between them.

This sequence joins TRBV7-9 and TRBJ2-2, with D uncertain. Trimming pared 5 bases from V and 7 bases from J, leaving 11 bases between. Per the germline V gene, CDR1 is SEHNR and CDR2 is FQNEAQ (reference sequence). The CDR3 loop spans 13 amino acids. The CDR3 here is CASSPWEGGELFF. In DNA form, the CDR3 reads TGTGCCAGCAGCCCCTGGGAAGGCGGGGAGCTGTTTTTT.